This T cell receptor beta chain appears in the sequencing data of a study of T-cell reconstitution after alpha-beta-depleted transplantation in children. This clonotype was detected only a few times. The library targeted TCRbeta and was prepared with unique molecular identifiers. From the PCR reads, TCRdb called clonotypes with MiXCR, one entry per CDR3 protein. The sample has about 370,000 distinct CDR3 sequences, roughly 20% seen once. V was clipped by 3 bases and J by 3 bases; unmatched bases: 5. CDR3 length: 16 amino acids. The clonotype was recovered from a human donor who donated a stem cell graft to a child with acute myeloid leukemia. The genes are TRBV12-3 or TRBV12-4 and TRBJ1-5, with TRBD1 identical over 10 bases. The sequencing used PBMCs from the stem cell graft donor, collected from the stem cell graft. The chain's CDR3 is CASSLGTGVYNQPQHF. DNA of the CDR3: TGTGCCAGCAGTTTGGGGACAGGGGTGTACAATCAGCCCCAGCATTTT.